The 28 T cell receptor beta chains below all came from one sample that was sequenced in a study of early stage breast cancer tumors. TCRdb's table, derived via immunoSEQ multiplex PCR, lists solely in-frame clones and lacks some. The table records tens of thousands of clones, approximately 80% of them present only once. Sequenced material: blood. The receptors derive from a person aged 30 to 40 with breast cancer.

The chain is built from TRBV20-1 and TRBJ1-1; D unresolved. The CDR3 has 11 amino acids. Trimming removed 0 bases at V and 3 bases at J, with 2 bases between. Germline values: CDR1 DFQATT, CDR2 SNEGSKA (reference sequence). The CDR3 loop is CSAREYTEAFF. CDR3 nucleotide sequence: TGCAGTGCTAGAGAGTACACTGAAGCTTTCTTT.

The chain has TRBV27 and TRBJ2-2; D perhaps matches TRBD1 (6 bases). V was trimmed by 3 bases and J by 4 bases, leaving 12 bases between them. Looked up from germline, CDR1 is MNHEY and CDR2 is SMNVEV (reference sequence). The CDR3 has 15 amino acids. The CDR3 nucleotides read TGTGCCAGCAGTTTGTCAACAGGGAGCACCGGGGAGCTGTTTTTT. Translating gives CASSLSTGSTGELFF.

This clone appeared a few times. The chain recombines TRBV10-2 with TRBJ1-4, with D perhaps matching TRBD1 (5 bases). CDR3 length: 14 amino acids. The germline V and J ends were trimmed by 8 bases and 4 bases, with 14 bases remaining between them. Germline values: CDR1 WSHSY, CDR2 SAAADI. DNA of the CDR3: TGCGCCAGCGGCCAGACAGTTAATAATGAAAAACTGTTTTTT. It translates to CASGQTVNNEKLFF.

The rearrangement joins TRBV19 to TRBJ1-3; TRBD1 agrees at 9 bases. Germline V gene data show CDR1 as LNHDA and CDR2 as SQIVND (reference sequence). This CDR3 has 15 residues. V shed 7 bases and J 3 bases; nucleotides not matched to a gene: 7. CDR3 loop: CASTLGTGLGNTIYF. Written as DNA, the CDR3 is TGTGCCAGTACCCTGGGGACAGGGCTTGGAAACACCATATATTTT.

This CDR3 reads CASSQHQGVCEQYF. CDR3 DNA sequence: TGCGCCAGCAGTCAACACCAAGGGGTGTGCGAGCAGTACTTC. V and J are TRBV23-1 and TRBJ2-7; D possibly corresponds to TRBD1 (5 bases). TRBV23-1 is sorted into the ORF group, with uncertain function. The CDR3 contains 14 residues. Trimming took 2 bases from V and 6 from J, leaving 14 bases between them.

This sequence joins TRBV6-6 and TRBJ2-1; D unclear. Per the germline V gene, CDR1 is MNHNY and CDR2 is SVGAGI (reference sequence). Deletions cut 2 bases from V and 2 bases from J, with 7 bases between. This CDR3 spans 14 amino acids. CDR3 protein: CASSYRHTYNEQFF. As DNA, the CDR3 is TGTGCCAGCAGTTACCGGCATACCTACAATGAGCAGTTCTTC.

The V call is TRBV5-6, the J call TRBJ2-2; 10 positions match TRBD1. CDR1 SGHDT and CDR2 YYEEEE come from the germline V gene. CDR3 length equals 15 residues. Losses at the gene ends were 3 bases for V and 3 bases for J; bases not matched to a gene: 2. Here the CDR3 DNA reads TGTGCCAGCAGCTGGGGGACAGGGGACACCGGGGAGCTGTTTTTT. Translation gives CASSWGTGDTGELFF.

The chain recombines TRBV30 with TRBJ2-1, with 12 positions matching TRBD2. From germline, CDR1 is GTSNPN and CDR2 SVGIG (reference sequence). This CDR3 is 15 amino acids long. V was clipped by 8 bases and J by 7 bases; unmatched bases: 12. Here the CDR3 DNA reads TGTGCCCTCTACCTAGCGGGAGGGCAGAGAAATGAGCAGTTCTTC. Its translation: CALYLAGGQRNEQFF.

This clone was found a few times. This sequence joins TRBV27 and TRBJ2-1; D is unresolved. CDR1 is MNHEY, CDR2 SMNVEV, per germline (reference sequence). The CDR3 contains 14 residues. V lost 2 bases, J lost 5 bases, and 10 bases lay in between. CDR3 residues: CASSLGQANNEQFF. Written as DNA, the CDR3 is TGTGCCAGCAGTTTAGGGCAGGCGAACAATGAGCAGTTCTTC.

The sample holds a few counts of this clone. This chain joins TRBV2 and TRBJ1-2; D might be TRBD1 (5 bases). Germline loops: CDR1 SNHLY, CDR2 FYNNEI. This CDR3 is built from 12 residues. Trimming took off 6 bases at V and 7 bases at J, with 12 bases between the two ends. The CDR3 spells CASRAWGGGYTF. The DNA of the CDR3 is TGTGCCAGCAGAGCATGGGGGGGTGGCTACACCTTC.

V usage is TRBV19 and J usage is TRBJ1-4; the D is unclear. Trimming took 4 bases from V and 1 from J, leaving 10 bases between them. This CDR3 has 15 amino acids. Germline CDR1 LNHDA, CDR2 SQIVND (reference sequence). The CDR3 DNA reads TGTGCCAGTAGTAGGGTGTCGGGAACTAATGAAAAACTGTTTTTT. Protein: CASSRVSGTNEKLFF.

V usage is TRBV13 and J usage is TRBJ2-1; possible D gene TRBD1, 5 bases. There are 19 residues in the CDR3. Germline V CDR1 and CDR2: PRHDT, FYEKMQ (reference sequence). V was pared by 2 bases and J by 0 bases, with 20 bases between. The CDR3: CASSLMISPGPSSYNEQFF. The CDR3 coding sequence is TGTGCCAGCAGCTTAATGATAAGCCCAGGGCCGAGCTCCTACAATGAGCAGTTCTTC.

The chain links TRBV21-1 to TRBJ2-2; the table gives TRBD1 as D, unverified against the DNA. TRBV21-1 is reported as a pseudogene. This CDR3 spans 16 amino acids. The CDR3 sequence: CASSKGQGADTGELFF. The CDR3 DNA reads TGTGCCAGCAGCAAGGGACAGGGGGCCGACACCGGGGAGCTGTTTTTT.

This clone was seen only a few times. The chain recombines TRBV19 with TRBJ2-5; 11 positions match TRBD2. CDR3 length equals 14 residues. The V and J ends lost 5 bases and 5 bases, in that order; junction bases with no gene match: 4. Germline values: CDR1 LNHDA, CDR2 SQIVND (reference sequence). The CDR3 reads CASSVAGGTETQYF. The CDR3 DNA is TGTGCCAGTAGTGTAGCGGGAGGGACCGAGACCCAGTACTTC.

The chain uses TRBV13 and TRBJ2-2; possibly TRBD2 for D (5 bases). V was clipped by 5 bases and J by 4 bases, with 11 bases between them. Germline values: CDR1 PRHDT, CDR2 FYEKMQ (reference sequence). The CDR3 consists of 14 residues. Here the CDR3 reads CASSAGLTTGELFF. CDR3 nucleotides: TGTGCCAGCAGCGCTGGACTGACCACCGGGGAGCTGTTTTTT.

DNA for the CDR3: TGTGCCGCGGGACAGAGGAACACTGAAGCTTTCTTT. Translated: CAAGQRNTEAFF. J is TRBJ1-1 and V is TRBV15; 7 nucleotides align to TRBD1. V dropped 11 bases and J dropped 1; count of bases not matched to a gene: 4. This CDR3 is 12 amino acids long. Germline V CDR1 and CDR2: LNHNV, YYDKDF (reference sequence).

The rearrangement uses TRBV2 and TRBJ2-3; possibly TRBD2 for D (5 bases). The CDR3 has 15 residues. V was clipped by 4 bases and J by 4 bases, with 15 bases between them. The germline V gene encodes CDR1 SNHLY and CDR2 FYNNEI. The CDR3 nucleotides read TGTGCCAGCAGTGTGGTTAGCCCGAGGGCAGATACGCAGTATTTT. It specifies CASSVVSPRADTQYF.

The chain combines TRBV18 with TRBJ2-7, with 7 bases aligning to TRBD1. V trimming: 6 bases; J trimming: 7 bases; junction bases outside the gene matches: 9. The CDR3 runs 13 residues. The germline V gene encodes CDR1 KGHSH and CDR2 LQKENI. CDR3 in amino acids: CASSWDSLREQYF. CDR3 DNA sequence: TGTGCCAGCTCCTGGGACAGTCTGAGGGAGCAGTACTTC.

This rearrangement joins TRBV29-1 to TRBJ2-1; tentatively, D is TRBD1 (5 bases). CDR3 length: 15 amino acids. Germline assignment: CDR1 SQVTM and CDR2 ANQGSEA. Between the trimmed V and J ends, which lost 4 bases and 7 bases, there was a span of 20 bases. CDR3 nucleotide sequence: TGCAGCGTTGTGCATCCCAGCCTAGGGGATAATGAGCAGTTCTTC. This sequence encodes CSVVHPSLGDNEQFF.

The rearrangement joins TRBV4-1 to TRBJ2-7; 8 bases align to TRBD2. CDR3 size: 16 residues. V dropped 0 bases and J dropped 1; count of bases not matched to a gene: 5. Looked up from germline, CDR1 is MGHRA and CDR2 is YSYEKL. CDR3 protein: CASSQDWGLESYEQYF. Here the CDR3 DNA reads TGCGCCAGCAGCCAAGATTGGGGACTAGAGTCCTACGAGCAGTACTTC.

This clone was seen once. V usage is TRBV27 and J usage is TRBJ2-6; D gene uncertain. The CDR3 runs to 15 residues. Germline CDR1 is MNHEY and CDR2 is SMNVEV (reference sequence). V was clipped by 7 bases and J by 0 bases, with 10 bases between them. CDR3 coding DNA: TGTGCCAGCACCCCCGTCTACTCTGGGGCCAACGTCCTGACTTTC. Its translation: CASTPVYSGANVLTF.

V is TRBV4-1 and J is TRBJ1-3; no firm D call. In germline, CDR1 is MGHRA, CDR2 YSYEKL. This CDR3 contains 16 residues. Deletions cut 4 bases from V and 0 bases from J, with 13 bases between. CDR3 nucleotide sequence: TGCGCCAGCAGCCCCCACCCCAGTACCTCTGGAAACACCATATATTTT. Amino acid sequence: CASSPHPSTSGNTIYF.

V and J are TRBV11-3 and TRBJ2-3; TRBD1 matches 8 bases. After removal of 4 bases from V and 1 base from J, the junction contained 10 bases not matched to a gene. CDR3 length: 17 amino acids. In germline, CDR1 is SGHNT, CDR2 YENEEA. The CDR3 nucleotides read TGTGCCAGCAGCTCTAGCCAGACAGGGGTCCGCACAGATACGCAGTATTTT. This translates into CASSSSQTGVRTDTQYF.

In its sample, this clone ranks as medium-sized. An end of the junction does not agree with germline; a read error may underlie this. J is TRBJ2-5 and V is TRBV7-7; 13 nucleotides align to TRBD2. The germline CDR1 and CDR2 sequences are SSHAT and FNYEAQ (reference sequence). The CDR3 loop spans 18 amino acids. CDR3 region: CASSPRTSGSGLEETQYF. The CDR3 nucleotides are TGTGCTAGCAGCCCCCGGACTAGCGGGAGTGGGTTAGAGGAGACCCAGTACTTC.

This rearrangement joins TRBV9 to TRBJ2-3; 10 bases fit TRBD2. Germline CDR1 is SGDLS and CDR2 is YYNGEE. J gave up 5 bases and V 3 bases, and 9 bases lay outside the gene matches. The CDR3 is made up of 16 amino acids. The DNA for the CDR3 is TGTGCCAGCAGCGGTACTAGCGGGAAGAGGGGAGATACGCAGTATTTT. This codes for CASSGTSGKRGDTQYF.

The J gene is TRBJ2-7, the V gene TRBV11-3, with D perhaps TRBD2 (6 bases). CDR1 is SGHNT and CDR2 is YENEEA in the germline V gene. The CDR3 sequence is 13 residues long. V gave up 3 bases and J gave up 3 bases, with 9 bases separating them. The CDR3, as DNA: TGTGCCAGCAGCTTTCAGGAGGGCTACGAGCAGTACTTC. Its translation: CASSFQEGYEQYF.

V and J are TRBV25-1 and TRBJ2-1, with 10 bases aligning to TRBD2. This CDR3 region has 16 residues. Germline V gene lookup returns CDR1 MGHDK and CDR2 SYGVNS. V was pared by 6 bases and J by 7 bases, with 12 bases of the junction left unmatched. CDR3 amino acids: CASSELGASGRNEQFF. For the CDR3, the DNA is TGTGCCAGCAGCGAGCTGGGCGCTAGCGGGAGAAATGAGCAGTTCTTC.

CDR3 amino acids: CSVEEHNEQYF. The CDR3 DNA follows: TGCAGCGTTGAAGAGCACAACGAGCAGTACTTC. The gene calls are TRBV29-1 and TRBJ2-7; no clear D gene. Trimming removed 0 bases from V and 5 bases from J, with 5 bases in between. Germline CDR1 is SQVTM and CDR2 is ANQGSEA. The CDR3 loop spans 11 amino acids.